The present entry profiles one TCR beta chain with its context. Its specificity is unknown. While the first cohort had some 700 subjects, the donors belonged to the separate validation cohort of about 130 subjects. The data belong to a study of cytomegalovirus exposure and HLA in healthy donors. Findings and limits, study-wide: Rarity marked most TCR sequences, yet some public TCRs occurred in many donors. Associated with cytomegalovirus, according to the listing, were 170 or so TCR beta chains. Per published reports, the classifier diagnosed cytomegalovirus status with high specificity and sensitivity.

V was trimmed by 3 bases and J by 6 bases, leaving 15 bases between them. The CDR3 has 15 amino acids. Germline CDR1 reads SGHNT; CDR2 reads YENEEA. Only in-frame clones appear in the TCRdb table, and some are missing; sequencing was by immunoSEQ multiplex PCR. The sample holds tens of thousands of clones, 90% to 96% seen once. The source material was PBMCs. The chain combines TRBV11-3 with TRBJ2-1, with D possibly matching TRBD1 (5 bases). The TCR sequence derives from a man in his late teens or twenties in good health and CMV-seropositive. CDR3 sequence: CASSFGQSRTNEQFF. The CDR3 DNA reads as TGTGCCAGCAGCTTCGGACAATCAAGGACCAATGAGCAGTTCTTC.